Each of the 15 T cell receptor beta chains below was sequenced from the same sample in a study of T cells in Graves' hyperthyroidism and ophthalmopathy. Using RNA transcripts as the source, TCR beta CDR3 regions were amplified. The HTBI primer set was used in a first-round RT-PCR of the TCR CDR3. TCRdb re-analysed the multiplex PCR reads in MiXCR, keeping a single row per CDR3 protein. The sample comprises about 290,000 distinct CDR3 sequences, roughly 15% of which are singletons, and approximately 8.6% rests with the top ten. The sequencing input was blood. The receptors come from a woman aged 25 to 39 with Graves' hyperthyroidism that later progressed to Graves' ophthalmopathy.

This clonotype turned up a few times. A much larger clone is a single base away; this may be a read error. The J gene is TRBJ2-2, the V gene TRBV3-1; D unresolved. Germline values: CDR1 LGHDT, CDR2 YNNKEL (reference sequence). This CDR3 contains 13 residues. Trimming took 1 base from V and 9 from J, leaving 9 bases between them. The DNA of the CDR3 is TGTGCCAGCAGCCAAGTCTTTGCCCGGGAGCTGTTTTTT. Its protein is CASSQVFARELFF. The variable domain in full, completed from reference TRBV3-1 and TRBJ2-2, reads DTAVSQTPKYLVTQMGNDKSIKCEQNLGHDTMYWYKQDSKKFLKIMFSYNNKELIINETVPNRFSPKSPDKAHLNLHINSLELGDSAVYFCASSQVFARELFFGEGSRLTVL.

The chain is built from TRBV4-1 and TRBJ1-4; D perhaps matches TRBD1 (5 bases). The germline V gene has CDR1 MGHRA and CDR2 YSYEKL. V was cut by 2 bases and J by 11 bases, with 15 bases left in between. This CDR3 spans 14 amino acids. The CDR3, as DNA: TGCGCCAGCAGCCAACCTGGGAGAGAGGGGAAACTGTTTTTT. Translation gives CASSQPGREGKLFF.

This clonotype was detected ten times or more. The chain couples TRBV28 to TRBJ2-3; D may be TRBD2 (6 bases). The CDR3 is 17 residues long. V was shortened by 4 bases and J by 2 bases, with 19 bases between the two germline ends. Germline assignment: CDR1 MDHEN and CDR2 SYDVKM. CDR3 coding DNA: TGTGCCAGCAGTTCTCTGTCGCCCGGGAGCGACACAGATACGCAGTATTTT. Its translation is CASSSLSPGSDTDTQYF.

This clonotype has at least ten counts. CDR3 loop: CAISPGGEDSNTEAFF. DNA of the CDR3: TGTGCCATCAGCCCCGGGGGGGAAGACTCAAACACTGAAGCTTTCTTT. V usage is TRBV10-3 and J usage is TRBJ1-1, with D perhaps TRBD1 (5 bases). The V gene lost 6 bases and the J gene lost 2 bases, with 19 bases spanning the gap. The CDR3 is 16 amino acids. CDR1 and CDR2 (germline): ENHRY, SYGVKD.

CDR3 sequence reads: CASSQSRGNIQYF. The CDR3 DNA follows: TGTGCCAGCAGCCAGAGTCGGGGGAACATTCAGTACTTC. The chain employs TRBV3-1 and TRBJ2-4, with D tentatively TRBD2 (6 bases). V gave up 3 bases and J gave up 7 bases, with 10 bases separating them. The CDR3 covers 13 residues. Looked up from germline, CDR1 is LGHDT and CDR2 is YNNKEL (reference sequence).

This clonotype was seen at least ten times. DNA of the CDR3: TGTGCCAGCAGTCCCCCGGACAGGATCTATGGCTACACCTTC. This translates into CASSPPDRIYGYTF. The genes are TRBV28 and TRBJ1-2; TRBD1 matches at 7 bases. Trimming cost V 5 bases and J 4 bases; bases outside gene matches: 7. This CDR3 is built from 14 residues. Per germline, CDR1 MDHEN and CDR2 SYDVKM.

This clonotype was seen at least ten times. The chain couples TRBV7-2 to TRBJ2-7; D not certain. The CDR3 spans 14 residues. The germline V gene encodes CDR1 SGHTA and CDR2 FQGNSA. V dropped 2 bases and J dropped 3 bases, with 11 bases sitting between them. CDR3 nucleotide sequence: TGTGCCAGCAGCTTATGGGGTGCCAACTACGAGCAGTACTTC. It specifies CASSLWGANYEQYF.

There are many counts of this clonotype. The J gene is TRBJ2-4, the V gene TRBV7-2, with 7 bases that match TRBD1. The ends lost 1 base at V and 2 bases at J; junction bases unmatched: 5. The CDR3 has 16 residues. The V gene's germline CDR1 is SGHTA and CDR2 FQGNSA. In nucleotides, the CDR3 is TGTGCCAGCAGCTTAGTCCCGGGACAGTCCAAAAACATTCAGTACTTC. Translating it yields CASSLVPGQSKNIQYF.

This clonotype was seen at least ten times. The chain's CDR3 is CASSHGQTSTQQYF. CDR3 coding DNA: TGTGCCAGCAGCCACGGGCAGACATCTACGCAGCAGTACTTC. The chain couples TRBV3-1 to TRBJ2-7; the D is unclear. The CDR3 covers 14 residues. CDR1 and CDR2 (germline): LGHDT, YNNKEL (reference sequence). V lost 3 bases and J lost 8, with 17 bases in between.

This clonotype was detected many times. The chain links TRBV7-2 to TRBJ2-1; 12 bases align to TRBD2. This CDR3 has 17 amino acids. The V gene end was trimmed by 5 bases and the J gene end by 5 bases; junction bases not matched to a gene: 10. CDR1 SGHTA and CDR2 FQGNSA come from the germline V gene. CDR3 sequence: CASSGRLAGDGNNEQFF. In nucleotides, the CDR3 is TGTGCCAGCAGCGGACGACTAGCGGGAGACGGAAACAATGAGCAGTTCTTC. Filled out from reference TRBV7-2 and TRBJ2-1, the complete variable domain reads GAGVSQSPSNKVTEKGKDVELRCDPISGHTALYWYRQSLGQGLEFLIYFQGNSAPDKSGLPSDRFSAERTGGSVSTLTIQRTQQEDSAVYLCASSGRLAGDGNNEQFFGPGTRLTVL.

This clonotype was detected many times. The chain carries TRBV7-9 and TRBJ2-1; tentatively, D is TRBD1 (6 bases). The CDR3 spans 13 residues. Germline CDR1 and CDR2: SEHNR and FQNEAQ (reference sequence). The V end was cut by 3 bases, the J end by 9 bases, with 12 bases between. CDR3 amino acids: CASSFPGDGEQFF. CDR3 bases: TGTGCCAGCAGCTTCCCAGGGGATGGTGAGCAGTTCTTC.

Ten or more counts support this clonotype. At one of its ends the junction is not consistent with the germline gene, which may arise from a read error. This sequence joins TRBV6-5 and TRBJ2-7; 11 nucleotides match TRBD1. Germline CDR1 reads MNHEY; CDR2 reads SVGAGI. The CDR3 spans 16 residues. CDR3 amino acids: CASSYFWTGGSHEQYF. The CDR3 DNA is TGTGCCAGCAGTTACTTCTGGACAGGGGGCTCCCACGAGCAGTACTTC.

The sample holds many counts of this clonotype. The chain recombines TRBV5-5 with TRBJ2-1, with TRBD2 matching over 10 bases. Germline trimming cut 3 bases from V and 6 bases from J; bases unmatched to any gene: 18. The germline V gene encodes CDR1 SGHKS and CDR2 YYEKEE (reference sequence). The CDR3 spans 19 residues. The CDR3 bases are TGTGCCAGCAGCTGGGGGGCAGGGGCCCTAGCGGGAGTGGGCAATGAGCAGTTCTTC. It yields the protein CASSWGAGALAGVGNEQFF. The variable domain in full, completed from reference TRBV5-5 and TRBJ2-1, reads DAGVTQSPTHLIKTRGQQVTLRCSPISGHKSVSWYQQVLGQGPQFIFQYYEKEERGRGNFPDRFSARQFPNYSSELNVNALLLGDSALYLCASSWGAGALAGVGNEQFFGPGTRLTVL.

This clonotype has a count of ten or more. The chain has TRBV12-3 or TRBV12-4 and TRBJ2-2, with TRBD1 matching over 9 bases. The CDR3 has 16 residues. V lost 6 bases to trimming and J lost 8 bases; unmatched junction nucleotides: 13. The CDR3 is CASSWDRATGPGELFF. CDR3 in DNA: TGTGCCAGCAGCTGGGACAGGGCCACAGGCCCGGGGGAGCTGTTTTTT.

Many counts were recorded for this clonotype. The CDR3 region has the DNA TGTGCCACCAGCACCAGGGGGATAAAACTCAATGAGCAGTTCTTC. Its translation is CATSTRGIKLNEQFF. The chain uses TRBV15 and TRBJ2-1; 7 nucleotides line up with TRBD1. Germline CDR1 reads LNHNV; CDR2 reads YYDKDF (reference sequence). The V and J ends lost 4 bases and 6 bases, in that order; junction bases with no gene match: 9. The CDR3 covers 15 residues. The whole variable domain, remainder taken from reference TRBV15 and TRBJ2-1, is DAMVIQNPRYQVTQFGKPVTLSCSQTLNHNVMYWYQQKSSQAPKLLFHYYDKDFNNEADTPDNFQSRRPNTSFCFLDIRSPGLGDTAMYLCATSTRGIKLNEQFFGPGTRLTVL.